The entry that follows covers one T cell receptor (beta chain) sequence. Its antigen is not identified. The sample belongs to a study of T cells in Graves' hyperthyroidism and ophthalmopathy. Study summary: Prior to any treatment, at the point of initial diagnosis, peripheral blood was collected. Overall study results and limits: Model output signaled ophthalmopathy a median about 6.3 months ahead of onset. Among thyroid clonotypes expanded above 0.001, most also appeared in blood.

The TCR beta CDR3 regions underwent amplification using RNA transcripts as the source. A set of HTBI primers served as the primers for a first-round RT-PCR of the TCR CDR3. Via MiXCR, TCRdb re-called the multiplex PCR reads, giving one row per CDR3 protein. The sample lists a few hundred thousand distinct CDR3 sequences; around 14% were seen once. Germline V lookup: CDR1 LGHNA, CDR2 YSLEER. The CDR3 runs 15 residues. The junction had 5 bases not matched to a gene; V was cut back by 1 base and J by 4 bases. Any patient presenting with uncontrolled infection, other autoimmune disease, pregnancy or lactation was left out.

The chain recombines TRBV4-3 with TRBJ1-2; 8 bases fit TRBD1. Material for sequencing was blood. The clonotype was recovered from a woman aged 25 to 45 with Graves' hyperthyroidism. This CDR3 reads CASSQGTGTGYGYTF. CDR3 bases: TGCGCCAGCAGCCAAGGGACAGGGACGGGCTATGGCTACACCTTC.